This is a list of T cell receptor beta chains from one sample in a study of cytomegalovirus exposure and HLA in healthy donors. Profiling relied on immunoSEQ multiplex PCR, and the TCRdb table lists in-frame clones only, not all of them. In the table there are about 130,000 clones, about four fifths of which are singletons. The sample taken for sequencing was PBMCs. The receptors derive from a woman in her forties in good health and CMV-seronegative. The CDR3 runs from the conserved cysteine through the conserved F or W. Fields, in order: J gene, V gene, D gene, clone size, CDR3 DNA, CDR3 protein. The D gene is left open where the match is weak. A row's size may be missing; if present it is once, few, many or a size class.

TRBJ2-2 TRBV7-9 - - TGTGCCAGCAGCTTGTGGCAGGAAAACACCGGGGAGCTGTTTTTT CASSLWQENTGELFF
TRBJ1-4 TRBV10-3 TRBD1 few TGTGCCATCTCGGACAGGTTAAATGAAAAACTGTTTTTT CAISDRLNEKLFF
TRBJ2-2 TRBV6-6 TRBD2 - TGTGCCAGCAGTGGGCTAGCGGGAGGGACCGGGGAGCTGTTTTTT CASSGLAGGTGELFF
TRBJ1-1 TRBV5-1 - - TGCGCCAGCAGTTCCACGGGGAGCACTGAAGCTTTCTTT CASSSTGSTEAFF
TRBJ1-1 TRBV9 - - TGTGCCAGCAGCGTAGGGGCAGGGGACCGCAGTGAAGCTTTCTTT CASSVGAGDRSEAFF
TRBJ2-5 TRBV6-5 TRBD2 - TGTGCCAGCCGGTCACTAGCGGGGGGCCAAGAGACCCAGTACTTC CASRSLAGGQETQYF
TRBJ2-1 TRBV4-1 - - TGCGCCAGCAGCCAAGTCACCGGGAAACACAATGAGCAGTTCTTC CASSQVTGKHNEQFF
TRBJ1-2 TRBV5-1 - - TGCGCCAGCAGCCCAGGGACACCCGGCTATGGCTACACCTTC CASSPGTPGYGYTF
TRBJ1-3 TRBV9 - - TGTGCCAGCAGCGTAGCCTTGGGGGCGACCGGAAACACCATATATTTT CASSVALGATGNTIYF
TRBJ2-7 TRBV10-3 - - TGTGCCATCAGTGAGTCCCGGGACACATTACGGGACGAGCAGTACTTC CAISESRDTLRDEQYF
TRBJ1-2 TRBV11-2 TRBD1 - TGTGCCAGCAGCTTAGTGGACAGGCAGATATATGGCTACACCTTC CASSLVDRQIYGYTF
TRBJ2-3 TRBV27 TRBD1 few TGTGCCAGCAGTTCGGCCCCGGGACAGGGGGCAGATACGCAGTATTTT CASSSAPGQGADTQYF
TRBJ1-2 TRBV5-1 TRBD1 - TGCGCCAGCAGCTGGCCCCAGGGGGCGGGCTACACCTTC CASSWPQGAGYTF
TRBJ2-6 TRBV4-2 - - TGTGCCAGCAGCTTGCCTACTAGCCTCCACTCTGGGGCCAACGTCCTGACTTTC CASSLPTSLHSGANVLTF
TRBJ1-2 TRBV7-2 - - TGTGCCAGCAGCCCCGGGCTTCGGGAGGCCTATGGCTACACCTTC CASSPGLREAYGYTF
TRBJ1-2 TRBV2 TRBD1 - TGTGCCAGCAGGGGGGACAGTCTCAACTATGGCTACACCTTC CASRGDSLNYGYTF
TRBJ1-2 TRBV7-8 TRBD1 many TGTGCCAGCAGCGACAGGGTCTATGGCTACACCTTC CASSDRVYGYTF
TRBJ1-4 TRBV2 - - TGTGCCAGCAGTGGGGGCACAGGTTATGAAAAACTGTTTTTT CASSGGTGYEKLFF
TRBJ2-3 TRBV11-2 TRBD2 - TGTGCCAGCAGCTCCCTGGCGGGGGTGACAGATACGCAGTATTTT CASSSLAGVTDTQYF
TRBJ1-3 TRBV7-9 - - TGTGCCAGCAGCGCGTACAGGGATGGAGCTGGAAACACCATATATTTT CASSAYRDGAGNTIYF
TRBJ2-1 TRBV2 TRBD1 - TGTGCCAGCAGCGAAAGGGACAGGGGAGCCTACAATGAGCAGTTCTTC CASSERDRGAYNEQFF
TRBJ2-3 TRBV4-3 TRBD2 - TGCGCCAGCAGCCAAGATGTGGCGGGAGGCACAGATACGCAGTATTTT CASSQDVAGGTDTQYF
TRBJ2-5 TRBV5-1 TRBD2 - TGCGCCAGCAGCTCGGCCGGGACTAGAAAAGAGACCCAGTACTTC CASSSAGTRKETQYF
TRBJ2-1 TRBV4-3 - - TGCGCCAGCAGCCAAGATCGGTCGCCCAACTACAATGAGCAGTTCTTC CASSQDRSPNYNEQFF
TRBJ1-5 TRBV11-2 TRBD1 - TGTGCCAGCAGCCAGGGACAGGGATCTGGCAATCAGCCCCAGCATTTT CASSQGQGSGNQPQHF
TRBJ2-7 TRBV6-6 - - TGTGCCAGCAGTCCACAGGGGGACTACGACGAGCAGTACTTC CASSPQGDYDEQYF
TRBJ1-4 TRBV28 TRBD1 - TGTGCCAGCAGTTTCCGAAGGACAGGGGCGGGTGAAAAACTGTTTTTT CASSFRRTGAGEKLFF
TRBJ2-7 TRBV4-1 TRBD2 - TGCGCCAGCAGCCAAGGAGGGCTAGCGGGAGGGCCGTCCTACGAGCAGTACTTC CASSQGGLAGGPSYEQYF
TRBJ1-2 TRBV4-3 - - TGCGCCAGCAGCCAAGGCCAGGGCTCTAACTATGGCTACACCTTC CASSQGQGSNYGYTF
TRBJ2-1 TRBV4-1 - once TGCGCCAGCAGCCCGGCGGGGCCTCCGATCTTC CASSPAGPPIF
TRBJ2-3 TRBV9 TRBD2 - TGTGCCAGCAGCGTAGCAGCGGGATCCAGAGATACGCAGTATTTT CASSVAAGSRDTQYF
TRBJ2-5 TRBV9 - - TGTGCCAGCAGCGTAGACCTCGTACTAGAGACCCAGTACTTC CASSVDLVLETQYF
TRBJ1-2 TRBV4-1 TRBD1 - TGCGCCAGCAGCCGGGACAGGGGAAATGGCTACACCTTC CASSRDRGNGYTF
TRBJ1-2 TRBV5-6 - - TGTGCCAGCAGCTTTCAGGCTAACTATGGCTACACCTTC CASSFQANYGYTF
TRBJ1-2 TRBV25-1 - few TGTGCCAGCAGTGAAATCCCAGGCTATGGCTACACCTTC CASSEIPGYGYTF
TRBJ2-3 TRBV27 TRBD2 - TGTGCCAGCAAGGGTATGGCTCTCGGACTAGCGGCATGCACAGATACGCAGTATTTT CASKGMALGLAACTDTQYF
TRBJ1-5 TRBV18 - - TGTGCCAGCTCACCGAAAGGGGGAAAAGATCAGCCCCAGCATTTT CASSPKGGKDQPQHF
TRBJ1-5 TRBV6-6 TRBD1 - TGTGCCAGCAGTTACAGGGGGCTGTCCCTAGATCAGCCCCAGCATTTT CASSYRGLSLDQPQHF
TRBJ2-7 TRBV28 TRBD2 - TGTGCCAGCAGCAGGACTAGCGGGTCTACGAAGCAGTACTTC CASSRTSGSTKQYF